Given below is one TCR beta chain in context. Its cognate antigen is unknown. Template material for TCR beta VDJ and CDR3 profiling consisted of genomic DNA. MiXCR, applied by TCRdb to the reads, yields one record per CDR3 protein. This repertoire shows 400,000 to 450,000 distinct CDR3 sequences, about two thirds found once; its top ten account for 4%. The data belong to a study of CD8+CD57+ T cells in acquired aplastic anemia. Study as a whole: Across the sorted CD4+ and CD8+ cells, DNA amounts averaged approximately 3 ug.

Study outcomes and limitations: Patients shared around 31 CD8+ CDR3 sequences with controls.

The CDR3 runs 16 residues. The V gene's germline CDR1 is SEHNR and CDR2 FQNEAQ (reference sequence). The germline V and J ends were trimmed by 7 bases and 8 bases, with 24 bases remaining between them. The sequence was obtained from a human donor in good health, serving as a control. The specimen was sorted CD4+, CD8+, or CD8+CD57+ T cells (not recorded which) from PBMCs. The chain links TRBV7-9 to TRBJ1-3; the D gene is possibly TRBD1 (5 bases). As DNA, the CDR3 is TGTGCCAGCAACGGGGGGGAGGGACTGAATGGCTACACCATATATTTT. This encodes CASNGGEGLNGYTIYF.